These 32 T cell receptor beta chains were all obtained from the same sample, sequenced in a study of Graves' ophthalmopathy and Graves' hyperthyroidism. RNA transcripts served as template for amplifying TCR beta CDR3 sequences. RT-PCR with HTBI primers came first, then second-round multiplex PCR. TCRdb independently ran MiXCR on the multiplex PCR reads; one entry per CDR3 protein. The data contain over 650,000 distinct CDR3 sequences, roughly two fifths of them seen just once; the ten biggest clones take up over 2.5%. Sequencing was carried out using peripheral blood. The receptors come from an adult man with Graves' ophthalmopathy.

Regarding this clonotype: Given a much more abundant clone one base away, this may be a read error. The chain joins TRBV10-3 to TRBJ1-5, with unresolved D. This CDR3 comprises 14 residues. Germline CDR1 and CDR2: ENHRY and SYGVKD. Trimming left V 3 bases short and J 3 bases short, with 9 bases between. The CDR3 DNA sequence: TGTGCCATCAGTGAAAGAGATGACAATCAGCCCCAGCATTTT. It yields the protein CAISERDDNQPQHF.

In this sample, this clonotype turned up many times. The chain has TRBV24-1 and TRBJ1-5, with D possibly TRBD1 on 5 matching bases. Germline V CDR1 and CDR2: KGHDR, SFDVKD. V gave up 9 bases and J gave up 5 bases, with 10 bases separating them. The CDR3 loop spans 12 amino acids. This CDR3 is CATGTADQPQHF. Written as DNA, the CDR3 is TGTGCCACCGGGACCGCTGATCAGCCCCAGCATTTT.

This clonotype was detected many times. The rearrangement links TRBV6-6 to TRBJ2-5; D not resolved. This CDR3 is built from 13 residues. CDR1 MNHNY and CDR2 SVGAGI come from the germline V gene (reference sequence). The V end lost 0 bases, the J end lost 5 bases, and 7 bases lay between the germline ends. DNA for the CDR3: TGTGCCAGCAGTTACTCGATACGGGAGACCCAGTACTTC. This gives the protein CASSYSIRETQYF.

The chain employs TRBV2 and TRBJ1-5; D ambiguous. Trimming removed 2 bases from V and 6 bases from J, with 8 bases in between. This CDR3 contains 13 residues. Germline V gene lookup returns CDR1 SNHLY and CDR2 FYNNEI. CDR3 protein: CASSEREGQPQHF. As DNA, the CDR3 is TGTGCCAGCAGTGAAAGGGAGGGTCAGCCCCAGCATTTT. Full variable domain (missing parts from reference TRBV2 and TRBJ1-5): EPEVTQTPSHQVTQMGQEVILRCVPISNHLYFYWYRQILGQKVEFLVSFYNNEISEKSEIFDDQFSVERPDGSNFTLKIRSTKLEDSAMYFCASSEREGQPQHFGDGTRLSIL.

The table lists this clonotype with many counts. The chain recombines TRBV10-1 with TRBJ1-1; 11 nucleotides align to TRBD1. With V trimmed by 4 bases and J by 4 bases, 5 bases remained unmatched. The CDR3 runs 15 residues. The germline V gene has CDR1 WNHNN and CDR2 SYGVQD (reference sequence). CDR3 residues: CASSGAGTGGTEAFF. The CDR3 bases are TGCGCCAGCAGTGGAGCCGGGACAGGGGGCACTGAAGCTTTCTTT.

This clonotype was counted between two and nine times. The chain combines TRBV10-3 with TRBJ2-7; D tentatively fits TRBD1 or TRBD2 (7 bases each). Trimming removed 10 bases from V and 8 bases from J, with 24 bases in between. The CDR3 spans 14 residues. The V gene's germline CDR1 is ENHRY and CDR2 SYGVKD. The CDR3 protein is CASTPDGRGTKQYF. The CDR3 coding sequence is TGTGCCAGCACCCCTGATGGCAGGGGGACTAAGCAGTACTTC.

This clonotype turned up a few times. The chain combines TRBV6-1 with TRBJ1-1; no reliable D call. The CDR3 runs 9 residues. Looked up from germline, CDR1 is MNHNS and CDR2 is SASEGT. The V end lost 8 bases, the J end lost 8 bases, and 6 bases lay between the germline ends. The CDR3 DNA is TGTGCCAGCGGCAGGGAAGCTTTCTTT. Translated: CASGREAFF.

This clonotype was counted ten times or more. The chain uses TRBV14 and TRBJ2-7; D is perhaps TRBD2 (5 bases). CDR3 size: 13 residues. Trimming removed 4 bases at V and 3 bases at J, with 10 bases between. CDR1 and CDR2 (germline): SGHDN, FVKESK. This CDR3 is CASSPSAGYEQYF. CDR3 in DNA: TGTGCCAGCAGCCCCTCCGCGGGCTACGAGCAGTACTTC.

Comment on this clonotype: A read error may be the cause here, since a much bigger clone is one base away. V gene TRBV12-3 or TRBV12-4 combines with J gene TRBJ2-5, with 12 bases fitting TRBD1. The CDR3 loop spans 16 amino acids. V lost 6 bases to trimming and J lost 5 bases; unmatched junction nucleotides: 10. The CDR3 is CASRGGQGAEGETQYF. In DNA, the CDR3 is TGTGCCAGCAGGGGGGGACAGGGGGCCGAGGGGGAGACCCAGTACTTC.

This clonotype was seen only once. V usage is TRBV29-1 and J usage is TRBJ2-7; 9 bases agree with TRBD1. The CDR3 contains 12 residues. Unmatched junction bases numbered 1, after V lost 5 bases and J lost 2 bases. Germline values: CDR1 SQVTM, CDR2 ANQGSEA. The CDR3 nucleotides are TGCAGCGTTCGGGACAGGGCCTACGAGCAGTACTTC. Encoded protein: CSVRDRAYEQYF.

Notes on this clonotype: This could be a read error, since a much larger clone is one nucleotide away. Because the CDR3 is missing its conserved closing phenylalanine or tryptophan, this is likely a read error. The CDR3 region is CASSEFGTEAFL. The CDR3 DNA is TGTGCCAGCAGTGAATTCGGCACTGAAGCTTTCCTT. The chain carries TRBV25-1 and TRBJ1-1; D not resolved. V dropped 1 base and J dropped 4 bases, with 4 bases sitting between them. The germline V gene encodes CDR1 MGHDK and CDR2 SYGVNS. The CDR3 spans 12 residues.

This clonotype was observed a few times. The chain couples TRBV24-1 to TRBJ2-2, with 7 positions matching TRBD2. J was trimmed by 5 bases and V by 5 bases; bases with no gene match: 7. Germline CDR1 is KGHDR and CDR2 is SFDVKD. CDR3 length: 15 residues. The CDR3 reads CATSVAGEKTGELFF. CDR3 in DNA: TGTGCCACCAGTGTGGCGGGAGAGAAGACCGGGGAGCTGTTTTTT.

Concerning this clonotype itself: A read error may explain this, as a much larger clone is one base away. The V and J genes are TRBV10-3 and TRBJ1-2, with 9 bases fitting TRBD1. This CDR3 is 13 amino acids long. V shed 6 bases and J 6 bases; nucleotides not matched to a gene: 5. The germline CDR1 and CDR2 sequences are ENHRY and SYGVKD. CDR3 residues: CAIRGWTGDGYTF. CDR3 DNA: TGTGCCATCAGGGGATGGACAGGGGATGGCTACACCTTC.

As concerns this clonotype: Just one base apart from a much larger clone, this may be a read error. The CDR3 DNA reads TGTGCCAGTTCACAGGGCTTTCCTGGGGCCAACGTCCTGATTTTC. It encodes CASSQGFPGANVLIF. The chain recombines TRBV19 with TRBJ2-6; a possible D gene is TRBD1 (6 bases). This CDR3 region has 15 residues. The germline V gene has CDR1 LNHDA and CDR2 SQIVND (reference sequence).

This clonotype was counted many times. J is TRBJ1-3 and V is TRBV20-1; no clear D gene. CDR1 and CDR2 (germline): DFQATT, SNEGSKA (reference sequence). The CDR3 has 12 residues. The V and J ends lost 1 base and 4 bases respectively, with 5 bases between them. CDR3 DNA sequence: TGCAGTGCTAGAGCAACCGGAAACACCATATATTTT. Encoded protein: CSARATGNTIYF.

J is TRBJ2-5 and V is TRBV20-1; D possibly matches TRBD1 or TRBD2 (7 bases each). This CDR3 contains 16 residues. Trimming removed 0 bases from V and 5 bases from J, with 19 bases in between. Germline CDR1 and CDR2: DFQATT and SNEGSKA (reference sequence). CDR3 amino acids: CSARDLGAGGEETQYF. The CDR3 DNA is TGCAGTGCTAGAGATCTAGGGGCAGGGGGGGAGGAGACCCAGTACTTC.

This clonotype was observed at least ten times. The chain is built from TRBV7-2 and TRBJ1-5; possible D gene TRBD1, 5 bases. V was clipped by 5 bases and J by 2 bases, with 10 bases between them. The CDR3 length is 14 residues. Germline V gene sequence: CDR1 SGHTA, CDR2 FQGNSA. CDR3 sequence: CASSGRVGNQPQHF. CDR3 in DNA: TGTGCCAGCAGCGGCAGGGTGGGCAATCAGCCCCAGCATTTT.

In the case of this clonotype: This CDR3 fails to terminate in the conserved phenylalanine or tryptophan, so it likely reflects a read error. It is unclear where the CDR3 begins or ends on the DNA, so no DNA is shown, and the CDR3 is as TCRdb lists it. The rearrangement links TRBV10-3 to TRBJ1-4; no check of the table's D call, TRBD1, against the DNA was made. A total of 10 residues make up the CDR3, ends included. Looked up from germline, CDR1 is ENHRY and CDR2 is SYGVKD. CDR3 in amino acids: CAVSESTGTG.

V gene TRBV29-1 combines with J gene TRBJ1-1; D is unresolved. Trimming removed 4 bases from V and 7 bases from J, with 19 bases in between. Per the germline V gene, CDR1 is SQVTM and CDR2 is ANQGSEA. CDR3 length equals 14 residues. The CDR3 region is CSVGLAGVVNEAFF. CDR3 in DNA: TGCAGCGTTGGACTAGCGGGAGTCGTGAATGAAGCTTTCTTT.

About this clonotype itself: This sequence may be a read error, since a much larger clone differs from it by one base. The conserved closing phenylalanine or tryptophan is absent in this CDR3, likely reflecting a read error. The chain is built from TRBV20-1 and TRBJ2-7; 7 bases are a match to TRBD1. Trimming cost V 7 bases and J 3 bases; bases outside gene matches: 3. The CDR3 spans 11 residues. Germline CDR1 reads DFQATT; CDR2 reads SNEGSKA (reference sequence). CDR3 residues: CSGRTGYEQYC. As DNA, the CDR3 is TGCAGTGGCAGGACAGGCTACGAGCAGTACTGC.

This clonotype was picked up one time. V usage is TRBV7-8 and J usage is TRBJ1-1; D perhaps matches TRBD1 (6 bases). V dropped 4 bases and J dropped 3 bases, with 12 bases sitting between them. Germline V lookup: CDR1 SGHVS, CDR2 FQNEAQ. The CDR3 extends over 14 amino acids. As DNA, the CDR3 is TGTGCCAGCAGCTCAGCAGGGGTTGACACTGAAGCTTTCTTT. The encoded protein is CASSSAGVDTEAFF.

The J gene is TRBJ1-1, the V gene TRBV24-1; TRBD1 agrees at 7 bases. Germline CDR1 reads KGHDR; CDR2 reads SFDVKD. The CDR3 totals 13 residues. The J segment lost 3 bases and the V segment lost 8 bases, leaving 5 bases of the junction unmatched. CDR3 sequence (DNA): TGTGCCACCATTGACAGGGTAGACACTGAAGCTTTCTTT. This translates into CATIDRVDTEAFF.

Worth noting for this clonotype: Germline and junction disagree at one end, which may indicate a read error. V usage is TRBV12-3 or TRBV12-4 and J usage is TRBJ1-4, with 10 bases lining up with TRBD1. The CDR3 spans 16 residues. In nucleotides, the CDR3 is TGTGCCAGCAGCTTAGGGACAGGGGCACGGGATGAAAAACTGTTTTTT. This codes for CASSLGTGARDEKLFF.

The CDR3, as DNA: TGCGCCAGCAGTGAAGCACTAGCGGGGGGGCCAGGGAGCTCCTACGAGCAGTACTTC. Translating it yields CASSEALAGGPGSSYEQYF. The V and J genes are TRBV10-2 and TRBJ2-7; 13 nucleotides match TRBD2. The germline gives CDR1 WSHSY, CDR2 SAAADI. This CDR3 spans 19 amino acids. V was pared by 3 bases and J by 0 bases, with 11 bases of the junction left unmatched.

The rearrangement joins TRBV10-3 to TRBJ1-5; possible D gene TRBD1, 6 bases. V shed 0 bases and J shed 4 bases, with 13 bases lying between them. The CDR3 has 16 residues. Germline assignment: CDR1 ENHRY and CDR2 SYGVKD. CDR3 coding DNA: TGTGCCATCAGTGAGTCTTGGGGACAAGGGAATCAGCCCCAGCATTTT. Its protein is CAISESWGQGNQPQHF.

This clonotype has at least ten counts. The CDR3 spells CASTRQPISGNTIYF. The CDR3 coding sequence is TGTGCCAGTACCAGACAACCGATCTCTGGAAACACCATATATTTT. The gene calls are TRBV19 and TRBJ1-3; D is unresolved. CDR3 size: 15 residues. Trimming removed 7 bases at V and 0 bases at J, with 13 bases between. Germline CDR1 LNHDA, CDR2 SQIVND (reference sequence).

This clonotype was observed at least ten times. The genes are TRBV2 and TRBJ1-3; D uncertain. The germline V and J ends were trimmed by 8 bases and 8 bases, with 22 bases remaining between them. CDR3 size: 15 residues. Germline CDR1 is SNHLY and CDR2 is FYNNEI. CDR3 in DNA: TGTGCCAGCGGTAATCGGGAAGGGTTGAGGGACACCATATATTTT. Translating it yields CASGNREGLRDTIYF.

This clonotype has a count of ten or more. This chain links TRBV7-9 with TRBJ2-5, with D unclear. The CDR3 covers 12 residues. The V end lost 5 bases, the J end lost 6 bases, and 10 bases lay between the germline ends. Germline V CDR1 and CDR2: SEHNR, FQNEAQ (reference sequence). The CDR3 DNA is TGTGCCAGCAGCCTCAGTAGTCAGACCCAGTACTTC. Translation gives CASSLSSQTQYF. Filled out from reference TRBV7-9 and TRBJ2-5, the complete variable domain reads DTGVSQNPRHKITKRGQNVTFRCDPISEHNRLYWYRQTLGQGPEFLTYFQNEAQLEKSRLLSDRFSAERPKGSFSTLEIQRTEQGDSAMYLCASSLSSQTQYFGPGTRLLVL.

This clonotype appeared many times. The chain recombines TRBV7-3 with TRBJ1-2, with 7 bases fitting TRBD1. Trimming at V came to 5 bases and at J to 11 bases, leaving 11 bases not matched to a gene. The CDR3 is 13 amino acids. CDR1 and CDR2 from the germline V gene are SGHTA and FQGTGA. In nucleotides, the CDR3 is TGTGCCAGCAGCCCTCGACAGGGACTGCAGTACACCTTC. It is translated as CASSPRQGLQYTF.

This clonotype was observed at least ten times. V is TRBV5-1 and J is TRBJ2-5; TRBD2 aligns across 9 bases. This CDR3 is 15 amino acids long. CDR1 is SGHRS, CDR2 YFSETQ, per germline. J was trimmed by 2 bases and V by 4 bases; bases with no gene match: 6. CDR3 residues: CASSKGLAIQETQYF. CDR3 DNA: TGCGCCAGCAGCAAAGGACTAGCGATTCAAGAGACCCAGTACTTC.

A few counts support this clonotype. The chain couples TRBV14 to TRBJ1-1; D not certain. There are 15 residues in the CDR3. The V end was cut by 0 bases, the J end by 0 bases, with 8 bases between. Germline CDR1 reads SGHDN; CDR2 reads FVKESK. CDR3 region: CASSQDSRLNTEAFF. The CDR3 coding sequence is TGTGCCAGCAGCCAAGACAGCAGGTTGAACACTGAAGCTTTCTTT.

The genes are TRBV25-1 and TRBJ2-5, with D perhaps assigned TRBD1 or TRBD2 (6 bases each). This CDR3 contains 13 residues. V was cut by 6 bases and J by 5 bases, with 13 bases left in between. CDR1 and CDR2 from the germline V gene are MGHDK and SYGVNS. CDR3 region: CASRGWGAETQYF. In nucleotides, the CDR3 is TGTGCCAGCAGGGGGTGGGGGGCTGAGACCCAGTACTTC.